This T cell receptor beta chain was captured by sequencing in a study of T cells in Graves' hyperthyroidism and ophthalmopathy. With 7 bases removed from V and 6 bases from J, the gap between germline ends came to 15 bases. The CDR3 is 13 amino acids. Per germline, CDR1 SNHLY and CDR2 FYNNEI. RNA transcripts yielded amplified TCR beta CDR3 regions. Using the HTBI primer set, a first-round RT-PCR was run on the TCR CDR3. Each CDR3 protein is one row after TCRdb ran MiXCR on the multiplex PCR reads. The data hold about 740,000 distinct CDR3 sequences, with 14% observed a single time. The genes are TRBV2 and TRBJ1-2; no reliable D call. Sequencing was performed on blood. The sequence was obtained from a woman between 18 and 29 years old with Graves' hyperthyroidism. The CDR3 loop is CASTPGYGNGYTF. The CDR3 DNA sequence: TGTGCCAGCACCCCGGGTTATGGGAATGGCTACACCTTC.